This entry lists 29 T cell receptor beta chains sequenced from one sample in a study of blood T cell repertoires in COVID-19. The assay was immunoSEQ multiplex PCR, and TCRdb's table has in-frame clones only and misses some. The sample lists approximately 210,000 clones; 84% were seen once. Input material: peripheral blood. These receptors were obtained from a woman aged 70-85 years with active or convalescent COVID-19.

The chain combines TRBV14 with TRBJ1-2; 9 bases fit TRBD1. Germline V lookup: CDR1 SGHDN, CDR2 FVKESK. The CDR3 consists of 15 residues. V trimming: 1 base; J trimming: 2 bases; junction bases outside the gene matches: 2. The CDR3, as DNA: TGTGCCAGCAGCCAAGTGGGGACAGGGAACTATGGCTACACCTTC. Residues: CASSQVGTGNYGYTF.

The gene calls are TRBV19 and TRBJ2-2; 7 positions agree with TRBD2. This CDR3 has 16 amino acids. Germline-derived CDR1 and CDR2 are LNHDA and SQIVND (reference sequence). V lost 5 bases and J lost 7; bases outside the gene matches: 13. The CDR3 here is CASSGQRGSRVGELFF. In nucleotides, the CDR3 is TGTGCCAGTAGTGGCCAGCGGGGCTCTCGAGTCGGGGAGCTGTTTTTT. Using reference TRBV19 and TRBJ2-2 for the parts outside the CDR3, the full variable domain is DGGITQSPKYLFRKEGQNVTLSCEQNLNHDAMYWYRQDPGQGLRLIYYSQIVNDFQKGDIAEGYSVSREKKESFPLTVTSAQKNPTAFYLCASSGQRGSRVGELFFGEGSRLTVL.

V is TRBV19 and J is TRBJ2-2, with a possible D match to TRBD2 (7 bases). Trimming cost V 9 bases and J 0 bases, with 17 bases left between them. The CDR3 extends over 16 amino acids. From germline, CDR1 is LNHDA and CDR2 SQIVND (reference sequence). The CDR3 sequence: CASQTPGGPNTGELFF. CDR3 DNA sequence: TGTGCCAGCCAAACCCCCGGGGGGCCGAACACCGGGGAGCTGTTTTTT.

The V call is TRBV9, the J call TRBJ2-3; 9 nucleotides match TRBD2. There are 16 residues in the CDR3. From germline, CDR1 is SGDLS and CDR2 YYNGEE. V was clipped by 2 bases and J by 2 bases; unmatched bases: 6. The CDR3 DNA follows: TGTGCCAGCAGCGTTGGTAGCGGGGGATTCACAGATACGCAGTATTTT. Amino acid sequence: CASSVGSGGFTDTQYF.

The V call is TRBV2, the J call TRBJ2-2, with TRBD1 as a possible D gene (5 bases). CDR1 and CDR2 from the germline V gene are SNHLY and FYNNEI. The length of the CDR3 is 16 residues. The V and J ends lost 4 bases and 10 bases respectively, with 22 bases between them. The CDR3 region is CASSGGRRAETVELFF. CDR3 nucleotide sequence: TGTGCCAGCAGTGGGGGCAGACGGGCGGAGACGGTGGAGCTGTTTTTT. The full variable domain, completed using reference TRBV2 and TRBJ2-2, is EPEVTQTPSHQVTQMGQEVILRCVPISNHLYFYWYRQILGQKVEFLVSFYNNEISEKSEIFDDQFSVERPDGSNFTLKIRSTKLEDSAMYFCASSGGRRAETVELFFGEGSRLTVL.

The chain combines TRBV2 with TRBJ2-1; tentative D call: TRBD2 (9 bases). The CDR3 is 17 residues long. CDR1 and CDR2 from the germline V gene are SNHLY and FYNNEI. V lost 4 bases to trimming and J lost 9 bases, with 25 bases between them. This chain's CDR3 is CASSGQGRLAGRGEQFF. The CDR3 nucleotides read TGTGCCAGCAGTGGACAGGGGAGGCTAGCGGGAAGGGGTGAGCAGTTCTTC.

The chain carries TRBV11-1 and TRBJ2-1, with 8 nucleotides matching TRBD2. The CDR3 contains 15 residues. Germline CDR1 and CDR2: SGHAT and FQDESV (reference sequence). J lost 10 bases, V lost 4 bases, and 12 bases had no gene match. The CDR3, as DNA: TGTGCCAGCAGCTACGTAGCGGGATCTACAATAGAGCAGTTCTTC. It translates to CASSYVAGSTIEQFF.

The J gene is TRBJ1-1, the V gene TRBV28, with D possibly matching TRBD1 (5 bases). The CDR3 covers 15 residues. Germline CDR1 MDHEN, CDR2 SYDVKM. Trimming took off 6 bases at V and 3 bases at J, with 17 bases between the two ends. The CDR3 reads CASRLSVGGDTEAFF. CDR3 sequence (DNA): TGTGCCAGCAGGCTAAGTGTGGGGGGGGACACTGAAGCTTTCTTT.

The rearrangement links TRBV15 to TRBJ2-1; TRBD2 is a possible D gene (5 bases). V shed 6 bases and J shed 8 bases, with 32 bases lying between them. The CDR3 totals 19 residues. Germline lookup yields CDR1 LNHNV and CDR2 YYDKDF (reference sequence). CDR3 nucleotides: TGTGCCACCAGTAAACTGGCGGGCCCGGCACTGAGGGCTTCGGATGAGCAGTTCTTC. It yields the protein CATSKLAGPALRASDEQFF.

A word on this clone: Relative to the germline gene, one junction end is altered; a read error may explain this. The genes are TRBV11-2 and TRBJ1-3, with 9 bases aligning to TRBD1. The V gene's germline CDR1 is SGHAT and CDR2 FQNNGV. The CDR3 sequence is 12 residues long. The CDR3 DNA sequence: TGTGCCAGCAGCTTGACGAGGGACAGGGTGAATTTT. Protein sequence: CASSLTRDRVNF.

Points on this clone: The sample holds other DNA sequences that translate to the same CDR3. The chain combines TRBV5-4 with TRBJ1-2; D may be TRBD1 (6 bases). V lost 4 bases, J lost 1 base, and 11 bases lay in between. From germline, CDR1 is SGHNT and CDR2 YYREEE (reference sequence). The CDR3 has 14 residues. CDR3 nucleotides: TGTGCCAGCAGCCCGCCCAGGGGTAACTATGGCTACACCTTC. It translates to CASSPPRGNYGYTF.

The rearrangement uses TRBV5-6 and TRBJ1-1; no reliable D call. CDR3 length equals 15 residues. Trimming took off 3 bases at V and 0 bases at J, with 12 bases between the two ends. CDR1 and CDR2 (germline): SGHDT, YYEEEE. CDR3 sequence reads: CASSSLTPVNTEAFF. The CDR3 DNA follows: TGTGCCAGCAGCTCCCTTACACCCGTGAACACTGAAGCTTTCTTT. Full variable domain (rest looked up from reference TRBV5-6 and TRBJ1-1): DAGVTQSPTHLIKTRGQQVTLRCSPKSGHDTVSWYQQALGQGPQFIFQYYEEEERQRGNFPDRFSGHQFPNYSSELNVNALLLGDSALYLCASSSLTPVNTEAFFGQGTRLTVV.

V usage is TRBV15 and J usage is TRBJ1-6; 8 positions match TRBD1. The junction had 8 bases not matched to a gene; V was cut back by 0 bases and J by 10 bases. The CDR3 totals 16 residues. Germline lookup yields CDR1 LNHNV and CDR2 YYDKDF (reference sequence). Written as DNA, the CDR3 is TGTGCCACCAGCAGAGATCGAGACAGGGGTAGGTCACCCCTCCACTTT. Protein sequence: CATSRDRDRGRSPLHF.

Only a few counts were recorded for this clone. The V gene is TRBV3-1 (or the pseudogene TRBV3-2), the J gene TRBJ1-2; 7 bases align to TRBD1. The germline V gene encodes CDR1 LGHDT and CDR2 YNNKEL (reference sequence). The CDR3 consists of 16 residues. Germline trimming cut 1 base from V and 4 bases from J; bases unmatched to any gene: 9. The CDR3 DNA reads TGTGCCAGCAGCCAAGTTTTGGGCAGGGGGTTCTATGGCTACACCTTC. It yields the protein CASSQVLGRGFYGYTF.

V and J are TRBV19 and TRBJ2-5, with 13 bases matching TRBD2. V trimming: 3 bases; J trimming: 1 base; junction bases outside the gene matches: 2. There are 16 residues in the CDR3. CDR1 and CDR2 from the germline V gene are LNHDA and SQIVND (reference sequence). DNA for the CDR3: TGTGCCAGTAGTATGGGACTAGCGGGGTCCCAAGAGACCCAGTACTTC. The encoded protein is CASSMGLAGSQETQYF.

The chain recombines TRBV4-1 with TRBJ1-1; D gene uncertain. Germline-derived CDR1 and CDR2 are MGHRA and YSYEKL. Trimming removed 6 bases from V and 3 bases from J, with 11 bases in between. The CDR3 consists of 13 residues. The CDR3 coding sequence is TGCGCCAGCAGATACCTGCGGGACACTGAAGCTTTCTTT. Translating it yields CASRYLRDTEAFF.

The gene calls are TRBV19 and TRBJ1-2; 8 bases match TRBD1. This CDR3 spans 14 amino acids. Germline CDR1 and CDR2: LNHDA and SQIVND (reference sequence). V shed 6 bases, J shed 8 bases, and the junction held 11 bases outside the gene matches. CDR3 in DNA: TGTGCCAGTAGAGAACAGGGGGTATTTTCGGGCTACACCTTC. Amino acid sequence: CASREQGVFSGYTF.

V and J are TRBV2 and TRBJ2-7; 7 bases fit TRBD1. The V and J ends lost 4 bases and 4 bases, in that order; junction bases with no gene match: 1. Looked up from germline, CDR1 is SNHLY and CDR2 is FYNNEI. This CDR3 has 12 amino acids. CDR3 in amino acids: CASSARGYEQYF. The CDR3 DNA follows: TGTGCCAGCAGTGCCAGGGGGTACGAGCAGTACTTC.

This chain connects TRBV7-3 to TRBJ2-1; 10 bases are shared with TRBD1. Germline CDR1 is SGHTA and CDR2 is FQGTGA. There are 13 residues in the CDR3. The junction had 4 bases not matched to a gene; V was cut back by 5 bases and J by 9 bases. The CDR3 is CASSKTGGLEQFF. For the CDR3, the DNA is TGTGCCAGCAGCAAGACAGGGGGCCTTGAGCAGTTCTTC.

This clone occurred a few times. The rearrangement uses TRBV7-2 and TRBJ2-7; 9 bases line up with TRBD2. The CDR3 is 17 amino acids. Unmatched junction bases numbered 14, after V lost 5 bases and J lost 3 bases. Germline CDR1 and CDR2: SGHTA and FQGNSA. This CDR3 is CASSLSLLSGRNYEQYF. Written as DNA, the CDR3 is TGTGCCAGCAGCCTTTCCCTTTTGAGCGGGAGGAACTACGAGCAGTACTTC.

The chain links TRBV3-1 (or the pseudogene TRBV3-2) to TRBJ1-2; D might be TRBD1 (6 bases). V lost 5 bases to trimming and J lost 8 bases, with 18 bases between them. There are 14 residues in the CDR3. The germline CDR1 and CDR2 sequences are LGHDT and YNNKEL (reference sequence). For the CDR3, the DNA is TGTGCCAGCAGCTACCGGGACACGGATCGAGGCTACACCTTC. Its protein is CASSYRDTDRGYTF.

The J gene is TRBJ2-7, the V gene TRBV5-1, with 10 bases identical to TRBD2. CDR3 length: 16 residues. V was clipped by 4 bases and J by 2 bases; unmatched bases: 9. Germline loops: CDR1 SGHRS, CDR2 YFSETQ. CDR3 sequence: CASSTGSGRATYEQYF. CDR3 sequence (DNA): TGCGCCAGCAGCACAGGGAGCGGGAGGGCCACCTACGAGCAGTACTTC. Filled out from reference TRBV5-1 and TRBJ2-7, the complete variable domain reads KAGVTQTPRYLIKTRGQQVTLSCSPISGHRSVSWYQQTPGQGLQFLFEYFSETQRNKGNFPGRFSGRQFSNSRSEMNVSTLELGDSALYLCASSTGSGRATYEQYFGPGTRLTVT.

The rearrangement joins TRBV27 to TRBJ1-6; D is unresolved. The germline V gene has CDR1 MNHEY and CDR2 SMNVEV (reference sequence). The CDR3 runs to 15 residues. The V end was cut by 10 bases, the J end by 5 bases, with 18 bases between. The CDR3 here is CATSFRGDHNSPLHF. CDR3 sequence (DNA): TGTGCCACTTCCTTCAGAGGAGACCATAATTCACCCCTCCACTTT.

The rearrangement uses TRBV6-5 and TRBJ1-3; the D gene is possibly TRBD1 (5 bases). Trimming took 6 bases from V and 0 from J, leaving 9 bases between them. The CDR3 is made up of 14 amino acids. CDR1 is MNHEY, CDR2 SVGAGI, per germline. The CDR3 nucleotides are TGTGCCAGCAGGAGACAGTCCTCTGGAAACACCATATATTTT. The encoded protein is CASRRQSSGNTIYF.

The chain combines TRBV20-1 with TRBJ2-1; 7 positions match TRBD1. CDR1 DFQATT and CDR2 SNEGSKA come from the germline V gene (reference sequence). V shed 3 bases, J shed 6 bases, and the junction held 2 bases outside the gene matches. The CDR3 is made up of 12 amino acids. CDR3 bases: TGCAGTGCTAGTCGACAGGGCAATGAGCAGTTCTTC. Its protein is CSASRQGNEQFF.

The chain uses TRBV7-9 and TRBJ2-7; 13 nucleotides line up with TRBD2. V lost 5 bases to trimming and J lost 3 bases; unmatched junction nucleotides: 10. The CDR3 extends over 17 amino acids. The germline V gene encodes CDR1 SEHNR and CDR2 FQNEAQ (reference sequence). CDR3 region: CASSTGTSGITRYEQYF. The CDR3 DNA follows: TGTGCCAGCAGCACCGGGACTAGCGGGATAACTCGCTACGAGCAGTACTTC.

V gene TRBV7-9 combines with J gene TRBJ2-7, with 7 bases fitting TRBD1. Per germline, CDR1 SEHNR and CDR2 FQNEAQ (reference sequence). V dropped 1 base and J dropped 3; count of bases not matched to a gene: 12. This CDR3 comprises 17 residues. CDR3 bases: TGTGCCAGCAGCTTAGGGGACAGTGCTTTGGGGATCTACGAGCAGTACTTC. This translates into CASSLGDSALGIYEQYF.

The chain couples TRBV6-1 to TRBJ2-1, with 10 bases aligning to TRBD2. The V gene end was trimmed by 2 bases and the J gene end by 10 bases; junction bases not matched to a gene: 8. CDR1 and CDR2 from the germline V gene are MNHNS and SASEGT. The CDR3 is 15 amino acids. CDR3 sequence (DNA): TGTGCCAGCAGTGAACGACTAGCGGGTGACGGGGAGCAGTTCTTC. Protein: CASSERLAGDGEQFF.

This rearrangement joins TRBV18 to TRBJ1-2, with D possibly TRBD1 on 6 matching bases. The V gene lost 2 bases and the J gene lost 4 bases, with 17 bases spanning the gap. The length of the CDR3 is 16 residues. Germline V gene data show CDR1 as KGHSH and CDR2 as LQKENI. Here the CDR3 reads CASSPGLSGGVYGYTF. The DNA for the CDR3 is TGTGCCAGCTCACCAGGTCTCAGTGGGGGCGTCTATGGCTACACCTTC.